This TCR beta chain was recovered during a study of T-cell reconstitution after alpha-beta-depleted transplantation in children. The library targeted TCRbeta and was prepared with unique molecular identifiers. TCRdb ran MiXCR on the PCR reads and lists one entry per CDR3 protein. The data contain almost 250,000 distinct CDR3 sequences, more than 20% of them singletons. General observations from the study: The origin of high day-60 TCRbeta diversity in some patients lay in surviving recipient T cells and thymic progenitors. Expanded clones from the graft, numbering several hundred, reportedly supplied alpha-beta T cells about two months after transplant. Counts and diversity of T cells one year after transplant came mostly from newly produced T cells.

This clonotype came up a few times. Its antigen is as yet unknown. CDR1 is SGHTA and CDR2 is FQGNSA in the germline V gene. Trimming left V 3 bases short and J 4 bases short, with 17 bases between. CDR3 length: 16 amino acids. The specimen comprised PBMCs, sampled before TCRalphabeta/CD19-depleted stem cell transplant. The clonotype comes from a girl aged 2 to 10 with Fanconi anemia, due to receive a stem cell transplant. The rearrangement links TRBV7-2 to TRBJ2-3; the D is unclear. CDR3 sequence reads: CASSLPLRVSSDTQYF. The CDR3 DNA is TGTGCCAGCAGCTTGCCTTTACGGGTTAGCTCAGATACGCAGTATTTT. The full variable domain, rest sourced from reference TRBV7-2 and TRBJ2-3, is GAGVSQSPSNKVTEKGKDVELRCDPISGHTALYWYRQSLGQGLEFLIYFQGNSAPDKSGLPSDRFSAERTGGSVSTLTIQRTQQEDSAVYLCASSLPLRVSSDTQYFGPGTRLTVL.